This TCR beta chain comes out of a study of cytomegalovirus exposure and HLA in healthy donors. General study findings and limits: Per published accounts, TCR beta sequences correctly predicted the HLA-A and HLA-B alleles of most subjects.

The V end was cut by 7 bases, the J end by 1 base, with 10 bases between. Germline V gene data show CDR1 as MGHRA and CDR2 as YSYEKL. CDR3 size: 13 residues. Points on this clone: Its antigen is unknown.

Use of 60 Vbeta and 13 Jbeta primers characterized the PCR. Method: immunoSEQ multiplex PCR; TCRdb's copy keeps in-frame clones and lacks some. The sample holds tens of thousands of clones; about four fifths are singletons and the top ten take less than 3%. Material: PBMCs. The genes are TRBV4-1 and TRBJ1-1, with D hard to call. This sequence originates from a woman aged 25 to 39 in good health and CMV-seronegative. DNA of the CDR3: TGCGCCAGCAACGGGCGGGGGAACACTGAAGCTTTCTTT. Residues: CASNGRGNTEAFF.